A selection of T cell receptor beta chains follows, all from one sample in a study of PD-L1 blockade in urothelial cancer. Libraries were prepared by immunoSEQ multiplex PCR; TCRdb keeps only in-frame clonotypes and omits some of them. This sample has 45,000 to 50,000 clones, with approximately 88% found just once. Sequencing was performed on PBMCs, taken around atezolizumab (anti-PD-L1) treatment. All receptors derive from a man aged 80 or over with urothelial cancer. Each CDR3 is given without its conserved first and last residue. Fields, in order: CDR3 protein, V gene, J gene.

ASSQDLTVSGNTIY,TRBV4-1,TRBJ1-3
ASKWSGSTYEQY,TRBV5-1,TRBJ2-7
ASSLSGVGSKGNYGYT,TRBV7-2,TRBJ1-2
ASSPSGTGSYEQY,TRBV18,TRBJ2-7
ASSYRGGNTEAF,TRBV6-5,TRBJ1-1
ASSPRRGNDGYT,TRBV18,TRBJ1-2
AWSGQSNQPQH,TRBV30,TRBJ1-5
ASSQGDRATEAF,TRBV4-3,TRBJ1-1
AISEILGQGSTDTQY,TRBV10-3,TRBJ2-3
ASSQDFGGTAYNEQF,TRBV4-2,TRBJ2-1
ASSRDRGNTEAF,TRBV5-4,TRBJ1-1
ASTLNPRGTNEKLF,TRBV5-1,TRBJ1-4
ASSGDLAGVAKNYNEQF,TRBV10-1,TRBJ2-1
ASSLPGSTDTQY,TRBV5-4,TRBJ2-3
ASSLSGRTSGDEQF,TRBV4-1,TRBJ2-1